The sequence of this TCR beta chain was determined in a study of blood T cells in healthy people across ages. Study overall: Researchers report that template switching captured about one barcoded beta molecule per two T cells.

Primers used in a second PCR of roughly 6 to 11 cycles were a sample-barcoded 5' primer and a J-beta primer mix. MiXCR, applied by TCRdb to the 5' RACE reads, yields one record per CDR3 protein. The sample carries more than 800,000 distinct CDR3 sequences, about 28% recorded once. The study, taken as a whole, reports: Expanded clonotype changes were possibly confounded by unknown donor CMV status.

This clonotype was seen many times. Its cognate antigen is unknown. V shed 5 bases and J shed 6 bases, with 14 bases lying between them. The CDR3 spans 13 residues. Germline assignment: CDR1 SEHNR and CDR2 FQNEAQ (reference sequence). The TCR sequence derives from a woman of 80 years or more in good health. The chain recombines TRBV7-9 with TRBJ2-7; tentatively, D is TRBD1 (5 bases). Sequenced material: blood. CDR3 nucleotide sequence: TGTGCCAGCAGCAACCAATATCAGGGCGAGCAGTACTTC. The encoded protein is CASSNQYQGEQYF.